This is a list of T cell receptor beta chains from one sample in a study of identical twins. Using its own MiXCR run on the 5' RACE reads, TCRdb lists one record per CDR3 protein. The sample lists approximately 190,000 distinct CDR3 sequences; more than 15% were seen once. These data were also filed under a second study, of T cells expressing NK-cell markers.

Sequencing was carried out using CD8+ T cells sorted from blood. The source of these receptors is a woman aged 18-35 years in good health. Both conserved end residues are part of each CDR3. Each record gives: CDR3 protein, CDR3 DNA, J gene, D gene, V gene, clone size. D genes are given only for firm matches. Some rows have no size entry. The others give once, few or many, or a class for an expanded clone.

CDR3 protein: CASSMGVSTEAFF
CDR3 DNA: TGTGCCAGTAGTATGGGGGTGAGCACTGAAGCTTTCTTT
J gene: TRBJ1-1
D gene: NA
V gene: TRBV19
clone size: NA

CDR3 protein: CASRRGAGTNEQFF
CDR3 DNA: TGTGCCAGCCGGCGTGGGGCAGGCACCAATGAGCAGTTCTTC
J gene: TRBJ2-1
D gene: NA
V gene: TRBV9
clone size: NA

CDR3 protein: CSVLAGAAEAFF
CDR3 DNA: TGCAGCGTTCTTGCGGGGGCCGCTGAAGCTTTCTTT
J gene: TRBJ1-1
D gene: NA
V gene: TRBV29-1
clone size: few

CDR3 protein: CASSEGGGRFTDTQYF
CDR3 DNA: TGCGCCAGCAGTGAGGGGGGGGGGCGTTTCACAGATACGCAGTATTTT
J gene: TRBJ2-3
D gene: NA
V gene: TRBV10-2
clone size: NA

CDR3 protein: CASSTHVEQFF
CDR3 DNA: TGTGCCAGTAGTACTCACGTCGAGCAGTTCTTC
J gene: TRBJ2-1
D gene: NA
V gene: TRBV19
clone size: NA

CDR3 protein: CSVEAGDREKYNSPLHF
CDR3 DNA: TGCAGCGTTGAAGCCGGCGACAGGGAGAAGTATAATTCACCCCTCCACTTT
J gene: TRBJ1-6
D gene: TRBD1
V gene: TRBV29-1
clone size: NA

CDR3 protein: CASRPYATGRLAGGRDTDTQYF
CDR3 DNA: TGTGCCAGCAGGCCTTATGCAACAGGGCGACTAGCGGGAGGGCGAGACACAGATACGCAGTATTTT
J gene: TRBJ2-3
D gene: TRBD2
V gene: TRBV6-2/TRBV6-3
clone size: NA

CDR3 protein: CASSSRGLAGTGELFF
CDR3 DNA: TGTGCCAGCAGCTCGCGAGGACTAGCGGGGACCGGGGAGCTGTTTTTT
J gene: TRBJ2-2
D gene: TRBD2
V gene: TRBV7-9
clone size: few

CDR3 protein: CASSGAESTDTQYF
CDR3 DNA: TGTGCCAGCAGCGGCGCGGAAAGCACAGATACGCAGTATTTT
J gene: TRBJ2-3
D gene: NA
V gene: TRBV13
clone size: few

CDR3 protein: CASSLDPSGTWYF
CDR3 DNA: TGTGCCAGCAGCTTAGACCCCTCGGGGACCTGGTACTTC
J gene: TRBJ2-5
D gene: NA
V gene: TRBV7-6
clone size: NA

CDR3 protein: CASGPGTGYEQYF
CDR3 DNA: TGCGCCAGCGGTCCCGGGACAGGTTACGAGCAGTACTTC
J gene: TRBJ2-7
D gene: TRBD1
V gene: TRBV4-1
clone size: NA

CDR3 protein: CASTSAGEQFF
CDR3 DNA: TGTGCCAGCACCTCCGCCGGGGAGCAGTTCTTC
J gene: TRBJ2-1
D gene: NA
V gene: TRBV12-3/TRBV12-4
clone size: few

CDR3 protein: CSADPPGGGDGTQYF
CDR3 DNA: TGCAGTGCTGACCCCCCCGGCGGGGGGGATGGGACCCAGTACTTC
J gene: TRBJ2-5
D gene: TRBD2
V gene: TRBV20-1
clone size: few

CDR3 protein: CASSLTIGSASTGELFF
CDR3 DNA: TGTGCCAGCAGCCTTACCATCGGTAGCGCGTCTACCGGGGAGCTGTTTTTT
J gene: TRBJ2-2
D gene: NA
V gene: TRBV11-2
clone size: few

CDR3 protein: CASSLGNYEQYF
CDR3 DNA: TGCGCCAGCAGCTTAGGTAACTACGAGCAGTACTTC
J gene: TRBJ2-7
D gene: NA
V gene: TRBV5-1
clone size: few

CDR3 protein: CASSYSGFLDTEAFF
CDR3 DNA: TGTGCCAGCAGTTATTCAGGGTTTCTAGACACTGAAGCTTTCTTT
J gene: TRBJ1-1
D gene: NA
V gene: TRBV12-3/TRBV12-4
clone size: few

CDR3 protein: CSAGNTGELFF
CDR3 DNA: TGCAGTGCCGGCAACACCGGGGAGCTGTTTTTT
J gene: TRBJ2-2
D gene: NA
V gene: TRBV20-1
clone size: NA

CDR3 protein: CASSPRPSGEQYF
CDR3 DNA: TGTGCCAGCAGTCCCCGCCCCTCGGGCGAGCAGTACTTC
J gene: TRBJ2-7
D gene: NA
V gene: TRBV27
clone size: few

CDR3 protein: CASSSRGGGSNTQYF
CDR3 DNA: TGTGCCAGCAGTTCCAGGGGGGGGGGAAGTAATACGCAGTATTTT
J gene: TRBJ2-3
D gene: NA
V gene: TRBV6-5
clone size: NA

CDR3 protein: CAIGVLAGGREQFF
CDR3 DNA: TGTGCCATCGGAGTCCTAGCGGGGGGTAGGGAGCAGTTCTTC
J gene: TRBJ2-1
D gene: TRBD2
V gene: TRBV10-3
clone size: NA

CDR3 protein: CASGLGGTEAFF
CDR3 DNA: TGTGCCAGCGGCCTAGGGGGGACTGAAGCTTTCTTT
J gene: TRBJ1-1
D gene: NA
V gene: TRBV7-9
clone size: few

CDR3 protein: CASSPPVGANVLTF
CDR3 DNA: TGTGCCAGCTCACCACCTGTCGGGGCCAACGTCCTGACTTTC
J gene: TRBJ2-6
D gene: NA
V gene: TRBV18
clone size: NA

CDR3 protein: CASSSKSGEQYF
CDR3 DNA: TGTGCCAGCAGCTCGAAATCGGGCGAGCAGTACTTC
J gene: TRBJ2-7
D gene: NA
V gene: TRBV7-2
clone size: NA

CDR3 protein: CSAGVVPSDNEQFF
CDR3 DNA: TGCAGTGCTGGGGTAGTCCCCTCGGACAATGAGCAGTTCTTC
J gene: TRBJ2-1
D gene: NA
V gene: TRBV20-1
clone size: NA

CDR3 protein: CAISSGVLWEQYF
CDR3 DNA: TGTGCCATCAGCTCCGGGGTCCTCTGGGAGCAGTACTTC
J gene: TRBJ2-7
D gene: NA
V gene: TRBV5-6
clone size: once

CDR3 protein: CASSLIGGGAQETQYF
CDR3 DNA: TGTGCCAGCAGCTTAATCGGCGGGGGGGCACAAGAGACCCAGTACTTC
J gene: TRBJ2-5
D gene: TRBD2
V gene: TRBV7-3
clone size: many

CDR3 protein: CASSSVMNSYNEQFF
CDR3 DNA: TGTGCCAGCAGCTCCGTGATGAACTCCTACAATGAGCAGTTCTTC
J gene: TRBJ2-1
D gene: NA
V gene: TRBV5-6
clone size: few

CDR3 protein: CASGDFYQPQHF
CDR3 DNA: TGTGCTAGTGGGGACTTTTATCAGCCCCAGCATTTT
J gene: TRBJ1-5
D gene: NA
V gene: TRBV12-5
clone size: NA

CDR3 protein: CASSFQGGALDGYTF
CDR3 DNA: TGCGCCAGCAGCTTCCAGGGGGGGGCCCTGGATGGCTACACCTTC
J gene: TRBJ1-2
D gene: TRBD1
V gene: TRBV5-1
clone size: few

CDR3 protein: CASAGRAATSTDTQYF
CDR3 DNA: TGTGCCAGCGCGGGAAGAGCGGCGACTAGCACAGATACGCAGTATTTT
J gene: TRBJ2-3
D gene: NA
V gene: TRBV7-9
clone size: NA

CDR3 protein: CDSHLEGETQYF
CDR3 DNA: TGTGACAGCCACCTGGAAGGGGAGACCCAGTACTTC
J gene: TRBJ2-5
D gene: NA
V gene: TRBV12-3/TRBV12-4
clone size: NA

CDR3 protein: CASSQDTAGRTDTQYF
CDR3 DNA: TGCGCCAGCAGCCAAGATACAGCAGGGCGCACAGATACGCAGTATTTT
J gene: TRBJ2-3
D gene: NA
V gene: TRBV4-3
clone size: few

CDR3 protein: CASSQDLPQVAGQETQYF
CDR3 DNA: TGTGCCAGCAGCCAAGATCTCCCACAAGTGGCGGGACAAGAGACCCAGTACTTC
J gene: TRBJ2-5
D gene: NA
V gene: TRBV3-1
clone size: NA

CDR3 protein: CASSWGLAGGSDTQYF
CDR3 DNA: TGTGCCAGCAGTTGGGGACTAGCGGGGGGCTCAGATACGCAGTATTTT
J gene: TRBJ2-3
D gene: TRBD2
V gene: TRBV12-3/TRBV12-4
clone size: NA

CDR3 protein: CASSQEALAGGAEQFF
CDR3 DNA: TGTGCCAGCAGCCAAGAGGCCCTAGCGGGAGGAGCTGAGCAGTTCTTC
J gene: TRBJ2-1
D gene: TRBD2
V gene: TRBV3-1
clone size: NA

CDR3 protein: CASSRPGIYGYTF
CDR3 DNA: TGTGCCAGCAGCCGGCCGGGGATCTATGGCTACACCTTC
J gene: TRBJ1-2
D gene: NA
V gene: TRBV7-9
clone size: NA

CDR3 protein: CASSPRRNNEQFF
CDR3 DNA: TGTGCCAGCAGCCCTAGACGCAACAATGAGCAGTTCTTC
J gene: TRBJ2-1
D gene: NA
V gene: TRBV3-1
clone size: few

CDR3 protein: CASSFLAGGLDEQFF
CDR3 DNA: TGTGCCAGCAGCTTTCTAGCGGGAGGGCTAGATGAGCAGTTCTTC
J gene: TRBJ2-1
D gene: TRBD2
V gene: TRBV7-8
clone size: NA

CDR3 protein: CATSDGQGSYSEAFF
CDR3 DNA: TGTGCCACCAGCGATGGACAGGGATCATATTCTGAAGCTTTCTTT
J gene: TRBJ1-1
D gene: TRBD1
V gene: TRBV15
clone size: NA

CDR3 protein: CASSAMGGSYNEQFF
CDR3 DNA: TGTGCCAGCAGCGCCATGGGAGGCTCCTACAATGAGCAGTTCTTC
J gene: TRBJ2-1
D gene: NA
V gene: TRBV11-2
clone size: NA